The clone carrying this T cell receptor beta chain appeared many times. Its antigen is not known. This specimen belongs to a study of T cells after yellow fever vaccination. Study in general: Fractions of low cell number were prepared using SMART-Seq v4 Ultra Low Input.

As TCR cDNA was made by 5'RACE template switching, a universal primer site and UMIs were added. MiXCR, applied by TCRdb to the 5' RACE reads, yields one record per CDR3 protein. This sample has more than 300,000 distinct CDR3 sequences, with about 10% found just once. Regarding the study as a whole: The secondary T-cell response peaked on day 5, not day 15, but was weaker. Clonotypes appearing in both CD4 and CD8 compartments existed, and their share was small.

Germline CDR1 SGDLS, CDR2 YYNGEE. The CDR3 extends over 14 amino acids. Trimming shortened V by 0 bases and J by 2 bases, and 8 bases separated the two germline ends. The clonotype was recovered from a man aged 18-30 years who received the YFV17D yellow fever vaccine. The chain has TRBV9 and TRBJ2-5; a weak D match, TRBD2 (5 bases). Sequencing used CD4+ T cells sorted from PBMCs, obtained 45 days after the yellow fever booster vaccination. CDR3 DNA: TGTGCCAGCAGCGTAGGTGGAGGTCAAGAGACCCAGTACTTC. It encodes CASSVGGGQETQYF.